Here is one T cell receptor beta chain with its context. These data originate in a study of T cell clonotyping in hematopoietic cell transplantation. For the study at large: Recipients' pretransplant samples followed cytoreduction.

The method was immunoSEQ multiplex PCR; TCRdb's version includes in-frame clones alone and lacks a portion of them. Here the sample spans about 45,000 clones, approximately 80% being singletons. This sample's time point: recipient sample about 28 days before transplant, after cytoreduction. This CDR3 comprises 15 residues. The germline gives CDR1 LNHNV, CDR2 YYDKDF (reference sequence). V was pared by 6 bases and J by 4 bases, with 7 bases of the junction left unmatched. This TCR derives from a man aged 60-69 years with myelodysplastic syndrome. Some clones in this sample may be carry-over from other donors' samples. The starting material was peripheral blood mononuclear cells, obtained before stem cell transplant. The gene calls are TRBV15 and TRBJ1-1; 11 bases line up with TRBD1. The CDR3 loop is CATRWTGGPGTEAFF. The CDR3 nucleotides are TGTGCCACCAGATGGACAGGGGGCCCGGGCACTGAAGCTTTCTTT.